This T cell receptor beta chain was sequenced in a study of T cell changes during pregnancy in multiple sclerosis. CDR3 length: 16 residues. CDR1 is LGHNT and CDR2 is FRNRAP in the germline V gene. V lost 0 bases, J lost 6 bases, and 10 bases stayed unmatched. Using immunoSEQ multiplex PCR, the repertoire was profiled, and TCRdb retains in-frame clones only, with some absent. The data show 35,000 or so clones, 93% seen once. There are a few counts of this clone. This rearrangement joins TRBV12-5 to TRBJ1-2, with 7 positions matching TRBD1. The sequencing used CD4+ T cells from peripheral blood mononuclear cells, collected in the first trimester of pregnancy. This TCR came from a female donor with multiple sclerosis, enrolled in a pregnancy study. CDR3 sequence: CASGLVLRATGNGYTF. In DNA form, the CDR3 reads TGTGCTAGTGGTTTGGTACTTAGGGCGACAGGGAATGGCTACACCTTC.